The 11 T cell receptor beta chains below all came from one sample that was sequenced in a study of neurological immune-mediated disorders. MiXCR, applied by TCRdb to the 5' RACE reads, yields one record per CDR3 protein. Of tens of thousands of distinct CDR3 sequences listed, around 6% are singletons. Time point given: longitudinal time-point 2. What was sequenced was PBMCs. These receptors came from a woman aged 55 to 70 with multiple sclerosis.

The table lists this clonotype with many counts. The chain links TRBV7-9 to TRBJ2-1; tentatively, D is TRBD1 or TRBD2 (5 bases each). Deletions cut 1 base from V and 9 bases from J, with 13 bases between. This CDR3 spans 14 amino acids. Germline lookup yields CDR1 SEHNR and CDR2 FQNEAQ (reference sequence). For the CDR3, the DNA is TGTGCCAGCAGCTTAGGGGTCCTAGGGACTGAGCAGTTCTTC. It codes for CASSLGVLGTEQFF.

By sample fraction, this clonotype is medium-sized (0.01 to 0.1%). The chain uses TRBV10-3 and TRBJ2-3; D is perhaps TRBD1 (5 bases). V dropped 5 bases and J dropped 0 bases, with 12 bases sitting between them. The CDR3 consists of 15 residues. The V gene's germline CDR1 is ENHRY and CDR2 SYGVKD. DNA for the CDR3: TGTGCCATCAGTTTCGGTAGGGGTAGCACAGATACGCAGTATTTT. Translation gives CAISFGRGSTDTQYF.

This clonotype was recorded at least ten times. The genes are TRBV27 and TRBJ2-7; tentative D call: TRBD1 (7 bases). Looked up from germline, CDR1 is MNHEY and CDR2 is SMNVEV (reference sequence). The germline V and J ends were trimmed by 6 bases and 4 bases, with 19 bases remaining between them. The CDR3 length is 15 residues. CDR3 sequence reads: CASRPEGAGLYEQYF. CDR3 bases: TGTGCCAGCAGACCGGAGGGGGCGGGGCTGTACGAGCAGTACTTC.

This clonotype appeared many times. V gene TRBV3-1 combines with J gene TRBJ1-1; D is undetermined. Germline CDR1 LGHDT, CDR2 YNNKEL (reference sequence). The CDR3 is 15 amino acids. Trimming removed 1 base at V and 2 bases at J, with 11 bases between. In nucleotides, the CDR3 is TGTGCCAGCAGCCAAGCGTCCACGCAAAACACTGAAGCTTTCTTT. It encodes CASSQASTQNTEAFF.

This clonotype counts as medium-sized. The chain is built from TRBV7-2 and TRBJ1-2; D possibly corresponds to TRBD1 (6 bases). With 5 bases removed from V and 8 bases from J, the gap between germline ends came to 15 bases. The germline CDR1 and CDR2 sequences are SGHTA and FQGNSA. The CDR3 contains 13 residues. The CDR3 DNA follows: TGTGCCAGCAGCATGAGTCAGGGGTCCGGCTACACCTTC. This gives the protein CASSMSQGSGYTF.

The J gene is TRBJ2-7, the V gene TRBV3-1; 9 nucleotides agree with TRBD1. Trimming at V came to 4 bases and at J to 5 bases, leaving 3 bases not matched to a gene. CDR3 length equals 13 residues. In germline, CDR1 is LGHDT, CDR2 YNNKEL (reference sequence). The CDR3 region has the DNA TGTGCCAGCAGCCTGGACAGGGGAGACGAGCAGTACTTC. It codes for CASSLDRGDEQYF.

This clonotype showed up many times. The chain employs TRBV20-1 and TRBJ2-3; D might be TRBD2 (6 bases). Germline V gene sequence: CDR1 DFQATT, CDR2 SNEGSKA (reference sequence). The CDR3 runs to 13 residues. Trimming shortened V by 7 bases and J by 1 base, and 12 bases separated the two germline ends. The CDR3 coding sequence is TGCAGTGAACCGGGGGTGGGCACAGATACGCAGTATTTT. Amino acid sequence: CSEPGVGTDTQYF.

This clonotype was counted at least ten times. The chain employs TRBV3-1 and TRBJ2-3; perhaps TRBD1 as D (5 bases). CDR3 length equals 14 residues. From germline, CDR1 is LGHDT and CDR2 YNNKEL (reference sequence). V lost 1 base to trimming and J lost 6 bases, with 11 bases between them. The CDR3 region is CASSQGVGPDTQYF. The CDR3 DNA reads TGTGCCAGCAGCCAAGGGGTGGGGCCGGATACGCAGTATTTT.

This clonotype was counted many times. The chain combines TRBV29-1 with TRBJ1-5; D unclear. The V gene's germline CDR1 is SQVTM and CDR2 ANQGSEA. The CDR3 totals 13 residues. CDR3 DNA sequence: TGCAGTGCTCGGGATGGGGGCAATCAGCCCCAGCATTTT. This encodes CSARDGGNQPQHF.

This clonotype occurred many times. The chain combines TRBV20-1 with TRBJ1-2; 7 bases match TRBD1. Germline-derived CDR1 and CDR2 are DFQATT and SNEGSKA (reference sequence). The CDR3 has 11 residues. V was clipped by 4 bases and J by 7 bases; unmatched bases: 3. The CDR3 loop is CSATSGGGYTF. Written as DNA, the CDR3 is TGCAGTGCTACCTCAGGGGGTGGCTACACCTTC.

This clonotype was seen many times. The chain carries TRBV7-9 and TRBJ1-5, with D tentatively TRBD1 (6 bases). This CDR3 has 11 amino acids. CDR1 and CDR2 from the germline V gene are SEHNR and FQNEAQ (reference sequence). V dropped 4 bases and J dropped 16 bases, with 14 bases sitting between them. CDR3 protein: CASSSGQTLHF. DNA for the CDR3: TGTGCCAGCAGCTCCGGACAGACCCTCCATTTT.